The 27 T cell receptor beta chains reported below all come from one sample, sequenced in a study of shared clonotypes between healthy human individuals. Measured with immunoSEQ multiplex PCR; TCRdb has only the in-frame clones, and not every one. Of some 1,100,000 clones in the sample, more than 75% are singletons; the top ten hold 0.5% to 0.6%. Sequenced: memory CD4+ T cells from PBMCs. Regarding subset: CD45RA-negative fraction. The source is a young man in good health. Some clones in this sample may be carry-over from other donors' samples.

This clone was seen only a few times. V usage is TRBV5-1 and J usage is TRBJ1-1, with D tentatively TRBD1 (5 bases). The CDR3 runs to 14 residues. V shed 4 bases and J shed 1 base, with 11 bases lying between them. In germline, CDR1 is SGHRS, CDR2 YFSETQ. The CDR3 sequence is CASSHGAGNTEAFF. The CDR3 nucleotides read TGCGCCAGCAGCCACGGGGCGGGGAACACTGAAGCTTTCTTT.

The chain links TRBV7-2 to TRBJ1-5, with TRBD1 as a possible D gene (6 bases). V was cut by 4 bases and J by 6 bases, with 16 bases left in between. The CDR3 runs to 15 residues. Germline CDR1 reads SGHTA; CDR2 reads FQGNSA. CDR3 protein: CASSSAGGRGQPQHF. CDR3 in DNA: TGTGCCAGCAGCTCGGCGGGGGGGCGAGGTCAGCCCCAGCATTTT. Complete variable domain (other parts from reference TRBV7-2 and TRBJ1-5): GAGVSQSPSNKVTEKGKDVELRCDPISGHTALYWYRQSLGQGLEFLIYFQGNSAPDKSGLPSDRFSAERTGGSVSTLTIQRTQQEDSAVYLCASSSAGGRGQPQHFGDGTRLSIL.

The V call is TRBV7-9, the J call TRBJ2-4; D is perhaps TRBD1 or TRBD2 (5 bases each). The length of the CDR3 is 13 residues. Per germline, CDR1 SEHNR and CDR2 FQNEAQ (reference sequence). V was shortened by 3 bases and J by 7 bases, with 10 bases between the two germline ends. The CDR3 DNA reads TGTGCCAGCAGCTTCGGGGCTCAGAACATTCAGTACTTC. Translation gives CASSFGAQNIQYF.

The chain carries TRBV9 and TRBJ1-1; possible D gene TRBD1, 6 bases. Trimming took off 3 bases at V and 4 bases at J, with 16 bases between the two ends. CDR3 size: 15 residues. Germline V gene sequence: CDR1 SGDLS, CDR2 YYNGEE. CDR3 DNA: TGTGCCAGCAGCGAACGACAGGTGGGGATCACTGAAGCTTTCTTT. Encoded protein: CASSERQVGITEAFF.

The CDR3 spells CASSRTSGQQFF. CDR3 coding DNA: TGTGCCAGCAGTCGGACTAGCGGCCAGCAGTTCTTC. This chain links TRBV7-3 with TRBJ2-1, with 10 bases fitting TRBD2. The CDR3 spans 12 residues. Germline V gene lookup returns CDR1 SGHTA and CDR2 FQGTGA. V gave up 6 bases and J gave up 11 bases; unmatched junction bases: 4.

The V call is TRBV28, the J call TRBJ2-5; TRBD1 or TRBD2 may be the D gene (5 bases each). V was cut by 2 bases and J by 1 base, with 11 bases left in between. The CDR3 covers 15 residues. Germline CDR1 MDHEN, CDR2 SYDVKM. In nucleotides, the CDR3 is TGTGCCAGCAGTTTAGGGGCTAGCAGCCAAGAGACCCAGTACTTC. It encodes CASSLGASSQETQYF.

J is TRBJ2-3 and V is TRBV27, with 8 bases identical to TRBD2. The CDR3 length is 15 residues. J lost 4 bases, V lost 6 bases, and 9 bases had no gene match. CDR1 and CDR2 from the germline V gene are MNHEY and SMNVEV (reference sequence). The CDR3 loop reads CASRFVREEPDTQYF. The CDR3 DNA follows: TGTGCCAGCAGGTTCGTGCGGGAGGAACCAGATACGCAGTATTTT.

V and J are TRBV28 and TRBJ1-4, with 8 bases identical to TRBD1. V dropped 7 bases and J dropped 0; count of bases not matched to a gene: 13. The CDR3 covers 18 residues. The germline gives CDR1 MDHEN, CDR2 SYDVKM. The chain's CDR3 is CASNDPRGQEATNEKLFF. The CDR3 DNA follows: TGTGCCAGCAACGACCCCCGGGGACAGGAAGCAACTAATGAAAAACTGTTTTTT.

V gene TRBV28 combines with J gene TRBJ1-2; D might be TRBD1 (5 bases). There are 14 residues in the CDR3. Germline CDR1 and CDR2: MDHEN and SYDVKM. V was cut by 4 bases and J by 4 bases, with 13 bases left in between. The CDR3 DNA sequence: TGTGCCAGCAGTTGGGGGATGGGAAGCTATGGCTACACCTTC. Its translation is CASSWGMGSYGYTF.

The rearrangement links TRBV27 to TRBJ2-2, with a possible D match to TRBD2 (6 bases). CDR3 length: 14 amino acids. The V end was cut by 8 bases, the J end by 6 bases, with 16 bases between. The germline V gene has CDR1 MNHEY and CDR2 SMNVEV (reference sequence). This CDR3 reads CASSLKGGPGELFF. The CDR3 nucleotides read TGTGCCAGCTCCCTTAAAGGAGGGCCCGGGGAGCTGTTTTTT.

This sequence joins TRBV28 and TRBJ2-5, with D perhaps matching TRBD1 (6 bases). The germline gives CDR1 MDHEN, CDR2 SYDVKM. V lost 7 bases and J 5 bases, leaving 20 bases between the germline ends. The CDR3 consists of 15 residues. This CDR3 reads CASTDQQGSLETQYF. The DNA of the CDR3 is TGTGCCAGCACCGATCAACAGGGCTCCCTGGAGACCCAGTACTTC. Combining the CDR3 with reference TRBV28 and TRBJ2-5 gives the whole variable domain DVKVTQSSRYLVKRTGEKVFLECVQDMDHENMFWYRQDPGLGLRLIYFSYDVKMKEKGDIPEGYSVSREKKERFSLILESASTNQTSMYLCASTDQQGSLETQYFGPGTRLLVL.

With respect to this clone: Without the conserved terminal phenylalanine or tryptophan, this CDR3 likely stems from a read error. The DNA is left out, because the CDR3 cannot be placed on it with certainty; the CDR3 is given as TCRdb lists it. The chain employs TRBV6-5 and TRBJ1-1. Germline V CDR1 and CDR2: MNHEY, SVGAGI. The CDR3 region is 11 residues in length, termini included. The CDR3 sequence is CASSYRGAALG.

The CDR3 spells CASSVGRVTGELFF. The CDR3 nucleotides read TGTGCCAGCAGCGTAGGACGGGTAACCGGGGAGCTGTTTTTT. The chain links TRBV9 to TRBJ2-2; D not certain. Germline CDR1 SGDLS, CDR2 YYNGEE. V lost 0 bases to trimming and J lost 5 bases, with 8 bases between them. This CDR3 region has 14 residues.

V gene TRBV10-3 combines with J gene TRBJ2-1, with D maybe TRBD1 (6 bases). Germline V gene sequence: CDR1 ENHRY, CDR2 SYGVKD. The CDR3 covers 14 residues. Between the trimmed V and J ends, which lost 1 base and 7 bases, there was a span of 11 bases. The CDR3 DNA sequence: TGTGCCATCAGTGAGTTCAGGGGAGTGAATGAGCAGTTCTTC. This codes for CAISEFRGVNEQFF.

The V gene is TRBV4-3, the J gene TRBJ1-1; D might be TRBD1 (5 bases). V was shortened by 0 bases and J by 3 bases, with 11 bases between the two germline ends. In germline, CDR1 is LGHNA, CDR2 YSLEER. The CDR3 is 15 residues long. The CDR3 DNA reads TGCGCCAGCAGCCAAGATTACGGGACGGACACTGAAGCTTTCTTT. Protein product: CASSQDYGTDTEAFF.

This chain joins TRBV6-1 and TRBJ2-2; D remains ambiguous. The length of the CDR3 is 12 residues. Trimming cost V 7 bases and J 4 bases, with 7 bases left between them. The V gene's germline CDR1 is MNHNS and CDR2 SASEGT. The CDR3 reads CASKTTTGELFF. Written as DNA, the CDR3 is TGTGCCAGCAAAACGACCACCGGGGAGCTGTTTTTT.

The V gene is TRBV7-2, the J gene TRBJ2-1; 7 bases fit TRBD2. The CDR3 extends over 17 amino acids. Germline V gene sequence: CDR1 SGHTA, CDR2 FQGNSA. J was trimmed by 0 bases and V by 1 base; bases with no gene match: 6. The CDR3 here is CASSLGGSGVSYNEQFF. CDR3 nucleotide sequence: TGTGCCAGCAGCTTAGGGGGGAGCGGGGTCTCCTACAATGAGCAGTTCTTC.

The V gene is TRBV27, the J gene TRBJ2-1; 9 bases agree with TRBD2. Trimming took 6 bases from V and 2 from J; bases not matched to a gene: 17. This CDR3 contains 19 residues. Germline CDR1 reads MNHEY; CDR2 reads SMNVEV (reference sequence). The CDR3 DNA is TGTGCCAGCAGCCGTCGTATTGGGGGACTAGCAGCCCCCTACAATGAGCAGTTCTTC. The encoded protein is CASSRRIGGLAAPYNEQFF.

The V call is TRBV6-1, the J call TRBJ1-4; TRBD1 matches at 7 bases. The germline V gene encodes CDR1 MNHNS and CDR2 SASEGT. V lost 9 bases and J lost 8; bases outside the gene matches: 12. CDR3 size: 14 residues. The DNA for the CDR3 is TGTGCCAGTGTAGACAGGGAAGGTGGCGAAAAACTGTTTTTT. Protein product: CASVDREGGEKLFF.

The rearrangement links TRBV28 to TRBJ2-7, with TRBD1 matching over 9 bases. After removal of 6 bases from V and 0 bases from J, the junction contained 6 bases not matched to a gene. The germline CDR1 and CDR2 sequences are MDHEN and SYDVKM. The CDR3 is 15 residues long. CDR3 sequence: CASSGEDRGSYEQYF. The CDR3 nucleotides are TGTGCCAGCAGCGGAGAGGACAGGGGCTCCTACGAGCAGTACTTC.

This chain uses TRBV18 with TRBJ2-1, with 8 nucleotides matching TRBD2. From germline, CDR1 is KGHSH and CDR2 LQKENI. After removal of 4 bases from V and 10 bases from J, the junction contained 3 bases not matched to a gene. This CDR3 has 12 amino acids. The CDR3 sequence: CASSLQREEQFF. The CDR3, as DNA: TGTGCCAGCTCACTACAGCGGGAGGAGCAGTTCTTC.

CDR3 nucleotide sequence: TGTGCCAGCAGTGAATATCTGACCGGGACAGAAGCTTTCTTT. Translated, it gives CASSEYLTGTEAFF. This chain links TRBV25-1 with TRBJ1-1, with D possibly being TRBD1 (6 bases). V lost 0 bases and J 8 bases, leaving 13 bases between the germline ends. CDR1 is MGHDK and CDR2 is SYGVNS in the germline V gene. The CDR3 extends over 14 amino acids.

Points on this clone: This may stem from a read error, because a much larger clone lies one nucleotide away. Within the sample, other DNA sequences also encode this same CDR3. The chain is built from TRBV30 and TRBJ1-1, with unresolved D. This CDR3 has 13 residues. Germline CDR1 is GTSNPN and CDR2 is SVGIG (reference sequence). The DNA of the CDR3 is TGTGCCTGGAGAAACCGGATGGGCACTGAAGCCTTCTTT. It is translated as CAWRNRMGTEAFF.

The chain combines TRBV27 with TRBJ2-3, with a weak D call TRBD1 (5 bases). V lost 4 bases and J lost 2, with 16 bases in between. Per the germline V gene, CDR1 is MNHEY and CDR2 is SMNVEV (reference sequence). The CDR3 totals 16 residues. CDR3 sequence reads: CASSSFGRALTDTQYF. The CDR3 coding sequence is TGTGCCAGCAGTTCCTTCGGCAGGGCCCTCACAGATACGCAGTATTTT.

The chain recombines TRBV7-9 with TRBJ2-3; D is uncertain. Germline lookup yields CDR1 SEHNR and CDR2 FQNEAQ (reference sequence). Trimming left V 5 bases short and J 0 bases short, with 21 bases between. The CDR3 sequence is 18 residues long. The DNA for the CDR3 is TGTGCCAGCAGCCCTCCCCGGGTTAGCCTCTCTAGCACAGATACGCAGTATTTT. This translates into CASSPPRVSLSSTDTQYF.

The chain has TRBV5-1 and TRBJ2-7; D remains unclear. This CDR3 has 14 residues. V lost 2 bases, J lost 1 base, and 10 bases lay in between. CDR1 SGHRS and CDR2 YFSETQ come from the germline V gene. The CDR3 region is CASSFDTASYEQYF. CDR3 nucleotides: TGCGCCAGCAGCTTCGACACCGCTTCCTACGAGCAGTACTTC.

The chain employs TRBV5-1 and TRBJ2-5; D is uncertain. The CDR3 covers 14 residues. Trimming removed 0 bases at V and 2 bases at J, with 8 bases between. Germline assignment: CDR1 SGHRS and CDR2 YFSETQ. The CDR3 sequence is CASSLEANQETQYF. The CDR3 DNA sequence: TGCGCCAGCAGCTTGGAGGCGAATCAAGAGACCCAGTACTTC.